This T cell receptor (beta chain) was sequenced for a study of shared clonotypes between healthy human individuals. Whole-study findings and limits: On the whole, naive subsets had larger estimated richness than memory subsets had.

Per the original data handling: ImmunoSEQ supplied junction-only sequences lacking quality scores, so filtering was different. TCRdb keeps only in-frame clones here, not all; method: immunoSEQ multiplex PCR. That table gives V, J and clone size, and the DNA gave D and trimming. The table records some 2,500,000 clones, 80% to 95% of them present only once. Trimming cost V 5 bases and J 5 bases, with 19 bases left between them. Germline V CDR1 and CDR2: SEHNR, FQNEAQ (reference sequence). The CDR3 covers 16 residues. A remark on this clone: Its cognate antigen is unknown.

The chain carries TRBV7-9 and TRBJ2-1, with D perhaps assigned TRBD1 or TRBD2 (5 bases each). The clonotype comes from a man aged 18 to 29 in good health. Some clones in this sample may be carry-over from other donors' samples. Sequencing input: naive CD4+ T cells from PBMCs. Regarding subset: CD45RA+ positively selected. DNA for the CDR3: TGTGCCAGCAGCCCCCCGGGGCAGCGGACACACAATGAGCAGTTCTTC. Amino acids: CASSPPGQRTHNEQFF. The variable domain in full, with the rest retrieved from reference TRBV7-9 and TRBJ2-1, is DTGVSQNPRHKITKRGQNVTFRCDPISEHNRLYWYRQTLGQGPEFLTYFQNEAQLEKSRLLSDRFSAERPKGSFSTLEIQRTEQGDSAMYLCASSPPGQRTHNEQFFGPGTRLTVL.